This TCR beta chain comes out of a study of vaccination and CD4 T cells after COVID-19. Background on the study: Convalescent persons amounted to six males plus four females, two of whom were Hispanic. The peptides that stimulated the cells were overlapping spike peptides from SARS-CoV-2, HCoV-NL63, HCoV-OC43 and HCoV-229E. Some control cultures received a CEFX pool, which served as the positive control. Others received an HIV-1 Nef pool or no peptide.

Treatment of the sample: roughly 11-day PBMC culture with coronavirus spike peptide pools or control peptides (ViraFEST assay). ViraFEST sequenced TCRs after peptide-pool expansion of antigen-specific T cells. Scientists ran DNA taken from cultured CD4+ T cells through the Oncomine TCR Beta short-read assay for sequencing. TCRdb reprocessed the PCR reads with MiXCR, giving one entry per CDR3 protein. The sample lists 4,600 or so distinct CDR3 sequences; about 30% were seen once. About this clonotype: The target antigen is unknown. The junction differs from germline at one of its ends, possibly a read error.

The germline CDR1 and CDR2 sequences are DFQATT and SNEGSKA (reference sequence). The CDR3 is made up of 17 amino acids. The receptor was isolated from a human donor who had recovered from COVID-19. The rearrangement joins TRBV20-1 to TRBJ2-2, with D possibly TRBD2 on 7 matching bases. The specimen was CD4+ T cells from blood, cultured in vitro. The CDR3 loop reads CSARGLFRRGGTWELFF. CDR3 sequence (DNA): TGCAGTGCTAGAGGTCTATTCCGACGCGGGGGCACCTGGGAGCTGTTTTTT.